The 30 T cell receptor beta chains presented below share a single source sample, sequenced in a study of cytomegalovirus exposure and HLA in healthy donors. A multiplex PCR was run with 60 Vbeta primers and 13 Jbeta primers. Repertoires were generated with immunoSEQ multiplex PCR, while TCRdb's copy carries only in-frame clones and drops some. This table holds roughly 100,000 clones. The sequenced sample was PBMCs. These receptor sequences come from a man aged 40-49 years in good health and CMV-seronegative.

The chain links TRBV7-2 to TRBJ2-7; D might be TRBD2 (6 bases). V gave up 0 bases and J gave up 0 bases, with 12 bases separating them. The germline CDR1 and CDR2 sequences are SGHTA and FQGNSA. This CDR3 spans 16 amino acids. DNA of the CDR3: TGTGCCAGCAGCTTAGCTTCCAGCGGGTTCTCCTACGAGCAGTACTTC. Protein product: CASSLASSGFSYEQYF. Supplemented by reference TRBV7-2 and TRBJ2-7, the full variable domain reads GAGVSQSPSNKVTEKGKDVELRCDPISGHTALYWYRQSLGQGLEFLIYFQGNSAPDKSGLPSDRFSAERTGGSVSTLTIQRTQQEDSAVYLCASSLASSGFSYEQYFGPGTRLTVT.

The rearrangement links TRBV11-2 to TRBJ2-1; TRBD2 aligns across 12 bases. This CDR3 is 16 amino acids long. Germline V gene sequence: CDR1 SGHAT, CDR2 FQNNGV. Trimming removed 4 bases from V and 4 bases from J; junction bases left unmatched: 5. The CDR3 nucleotides are TGTGCCAGCAGCTCATGGACTAGCGGGATTTACAATGAGCAGTTCTTC. This translates into CASSSWTSGIYNEQFF.

The chain uses TRBV4-1 and TRBJ1-6, with a weak D call TRBD1 (6 bases). The germline V gene encodes CDR1 MGHRA and CDR2 YSYEKL. Trimming pared 1 base from V and 9 bases from J, leaving 16 bases between. The CDR3 loop spans 16 amino acids. For the CDR3, the DNA is TGCGCCAGCAGCCAAGGAACCGGGACACTTGGTTCACCCCTCCACTTT. Protein: CASSQGTGTLGSPLHF.

The J gene is TRBJ1-1, the V gene TRBV18, with a weak D call TRBD1 (5 bases). CDR3 size: 17 residues. V was clipped by 3 bases and J by 0 bases, with 17 bases between them. Germline lookup yields CDR1 KGHSH and CDR2 LQKENI. CDR3 in DNA: TGTGCCAGCTCACCGATTCTAACAGGCACAATGAACACTGAAGCTTTCTTT. Protein sequence: CASSPILTGTMNTEAFF.

This chain uses TRBV11-3 with TRBJ2-5; 15 bases match TRBD2. The V and J ends lost 5 bases and 7 bases, in that order; junction bases with no gene match: 8. CDR1 SGHNT and CDR2 YENEEA come from the germline V gene. This CDR3 comprises 16 residues. In DNA form, the CDR3 reads TGTGCCAGCAGCGGACGGACTAGCGGGGGGGACGGGACCCAGTACTTC. Translated: CASSGRTSGGDGTQYF.

The chain has TRBV19 and TRBJ2-5, with D possibly being TRBD2 (7 bases). Germline V gene sequence: CDR1 LNHDA, CDR2 SQIVND (reference sequence). Trimming removed 4 bases at V and 4 bases at J, with 16 bases between. CDR3 length equals 15 residues. The CDR3 region is CASSTHGGLGETQYF. CDR3 DNA: TGTGCCAGTAGTACTCACGGGGGGCTGGGAGAGACCCAGTACTTC.

The chain is built from TRBV9 and TRBJ2-1; possible D gene TRBD1, 6 bases. CDR3 length: 16 residues. CDR1 SGDLS and CDR2 YYNGEE come from the germline V gene. The V and J ends lost 3 bases and 4 bases respectively, with 17 bases between them. The DNA of the CDR3 is TGTGCCAGCAGCGACCTACCAGGGGTTTCATACAATGAGCAGTTCTTC. Its translation: CASSDLPGVSYNEQFF.

V and J are TRBV10-3 and TRBJ1-2; 10 bases line up with TRBD1. J was trimmed by 9 bases and V by 4 bases; bases with no gene match: 5. CDR1 and CDR2 from the germline V gene are ENHRY and SYGVKD. This CDR3 spans 13 amino acids. CDR3 coding DNA: TGTGCCATCAGTGGCGGACAGGGGGTTAGCTACACCTTC. It is translated as CAISGGQGVSYTF.

V gene TRBV15 combines with J gene TRBJ1-2, with D uncertain. Germline-derived CDR1 and CDR2 are LNHNV and YYDKDF (reference sequence). V was trimmed by 4 bases and J by 2 bases, leaving 11 bases between them. CDR3 length equals 14 residues. The DNA of the CDR3 is TGTGCCACCAGCACCAGTGCGGCGAACTATGGCTACACCTTC. It translates to CATSTSAANYGYTF.

CDR3 in DNA: TGTGCCAGCAGCCCCCGGACTAGCTCAAATGAGCAGTTCTTC. Translation gives CASSPRTSSNEQFF. V gene TRBV7-8 combines with J gene TRBJ2-1, with 8 positions matching TRBD2. In germline, CDR1 is SGHVS, CDR2 FQNEAQ. The CDR3 extends over 14 amino acids. V shed 5 bases and J 7 bases; nucleotides not matched to a gene: 7.

J is TRBJ2-7 and V is TRBV5-6; the match to TRBD2 covers 13 bases. CDR3 length: 15 residues. Germline values: CDR1 SGHDT, CDR2 YYEEEE. The V and J ends lost 8 bases and 3 bases, in that order; junction bases with no gene match: 8. CDR3 sequence reads: CASGLAGASNYEQYF. DNA of the CDR3: TGTGCCAGTGGACTAGCGGGGGCCTCCAACTACGAGCAGTACTTC.

The chain joins TRBV30 to TRBJ1-5; D is unresolved. The CDR3 runs 15 residues. CDR1 is GTSNPN, CDR2 SVGIG, per germline (reference sequence). V was pared by 0 bases and J by 0 bases, with 9 bases between. CDR3 nucleotides: TGTGCCTGGAGTGTACGACGGGATAGCAATCAGCCCCAGCATTTT. The encoded protein is CAWSVRRDSNQPQHF.

The chain is built from TRBV5-1 and TRBJ2-5, with 14 bases that match TRBD2. Trimming at V came to 4 bases and at J to 3 bases, leaving 11 bases not matched to a gene. Germline lookup yields CDR1 SGHRS and CDR2 YFSETQ. The CDR3 is 18 residues long. The CDR3 bases are TGCGCCAGCAGCCTCCGGACTAGCGGGGGGTGGAGTAAAGAGACCCAGTACTTC. It is translated as CASSLRTSGGWSKETQYF. Based on the CDR3 plus reference TRBV5-1 and TRBJ2-5, the full variable domain is KAGVTQTPRYLIKTRGQQVTLSCSPISGHRSVSWYQQTPGQGLQFLFEYFSETQRNKGNFPGRFSGRQFSNSRSEMNVSTLELGDSALYLCASSLRTSGGWSKETQYFGPGTRLLVL.

The chain couples TRBV6-6 to TRBJ1-2; D is perhaps TRBD1 (5 bases). Germline loops: CDR1 MNHNY, CDR2 SVGAGI (reference sequence). V lost 6 bases and J 3 bases, leaving 14 bases between the germline ends. The CDR3 totals 14 residues. CDR3 nucleotide sequence: TGTGCCAGCAGCCCCCCGGGGGGTGACTATGGCTACACCTTC. It translates to CASSPPGGDYGYTF.

The J gene is TRBJ2-1, the V gene TRBV2; D may be TRBD1 (5 bases). Between the trimmed V and J ends, which lost 0 bases and 6 bases, there was a span of 15 bases. The CDR3 runs to 16 residues. Germline values: CDR1 SNHLY, CDR2 FYNNEI. The CDR3 region is CASSEALRQGPNEQFF. In DNA form, the CDR3 reads TGTGCCAGCAGTGAAGCGCTTCGGCAGGGTCCCAATGAGCAGTTCTTC.

This chain joins TRBV18 and TRBJ1-2; TRBD1 matches at 8 bases. Germline loops: CDR1 KGHSH, CDR2 LQKENI. The junction had 3 bases not matched to a gene; V was cut back by 0 bases and J by 6 bases. This CDR3 contains 14 residues. The CDR3 sequence: CASSPPDRVDGYTF. In nucleotides, the CDR3 is TGTGCCAGCTCACCACCGGACAGGGTCGATGGCTACACCTTC.

The V gene is TRBV28, the J gene TRBJ1-2; tentatively, D is TRBD1 (5 bases). This CDR3 has 12 amino acids. The germline V and J ends were trimmed by 1 base and 7 bases, with 7 bases remaining between them. Per the germline V gene, CDR1 is MDHEN and CDR2 is SYDVKM. CDR3 DNA: TGTGCCAGCAGTTTATCTCAGGGTGGCTACACCTTC. The encoded protein is CASSLSQGGYTF.

The genes are TRBV27 and TRBJ1-6; D gene uncertain. Germline CDR1 and CDR2: MNHEY and SMNVEV (reference sequence). The CDR3 sequence is 13 residues long. V lost 10 bases and J 7 bases, leaving 14 bases between the germline ends. The CDR3 nucleotides read TGTGCCACCACGAAAGCGTGGAATTCACCCCTCCACTTT. Protein product: CATTKAWNSPLHF.

The chain links TRBV6-5 to TRBJ2-3; weak D call: TRBD2 (6 bases). Trimming took off 5 bases at V and 0 bases at J, with 12 bases between the two ends. The CDR3 spans 15 residues. Per the germline V gene, CDR1 is MNHEY and CDR2 is SVGAGI. The CDR3 region has the DNA TGTGCCAGCAGTCTCCTGGGGGGAAGCACAGATACGCAGTATTTT. Translated, it gives CASSLLGGSTDTQYF.

The chain joins TRBV19 to TRBJ2-1, with 13 bases matching TRBD2. The CDR3 extends over 14 amino acids. V shed 5 bases and J 11 bases; nucleotides not matched to a gene: 6. Looked up from germline, CDR1 is LNHDA and CDR2 is SQIVND (reference sequence). The CDR3 protein is CASSGGLAGSQQFF. The CDR3 DNA reads as TGTGCCAGTAGTGGGGGACTAGCGGGATCTCAGCAGTTCTTC. Full variable domain (missing parts from reference TRBV19 and TRBJ2-1): DGGITQSPKYLFRKEGQNVTLSCEQNLNHDAMYWYRQDPGQGLRLIYYSQIVNDFQKGDIAEGYSVSREKKESFPLTVTSAQKNPTAFYLCASSGGLAGSQQFFGPGTRLTVL.

The CDR3 DNA reads as TGTGCCAGCAGCCTAAATCTGGACAGTTGGTTCTCTGGTACAAGCTACACCTTC. Protein: CASSLNLDSWFSGTSYTF. The rearrangement uses TRBV28 and TRBJ1-2, with TRBD1 as a possible D gene (6 bases). The length of the CDR3 is 18 residues. Trimming took off 6 bases at V and 9 bases at J, with 32 bases between the two ends. Germline V gives CDR1 MDHEN, CDR2 SYDVKM.

The chain has TRBV5-1 and TRBJ1-5; no clear D gene. The CDR3 is made up of 15 amino acids. Per germline, CDR1 SGHRS and CDR2 YFSETQ. Trimming took off 1 base at V and 1 base at J, with 9 bases between the two ends. CDR3: CASSLTGTSNQPQHF. The CDR3 region has the DNA TGCGCCAGCAGCTTGACCGGTACGAGCAATCAGCCCCAGCATTTT.

This CDR3 reads CSVDTGVEQYF. The CDR3 DNA reads TGCAGCGTTGATACGGGAGTGGAGCAGTACTTC. This chain connects TRBV29-1 to TRBJ2-5, with TRBD2 as a possible D gene (6 bases). From germline, CDR1 is SQVTM and CDR2 ANQGSEA. This CDR3 comprises 11 residues. The V end was cut by 3 bases, the J end by 11 bases, with 13 bases between. Full variable domain (rest looked up from reference TRBV29-1 and TRBJ2-5): SAVISQKPSRDICQRGTSLTIQCQVDSQVTMMFWYRQQPGQSLTLIATANQGSEATYESGFVIDKFPISRPNLTFSTLTVSNMSPEDSSIYLCSVDTGVEQYFGPGTRLLVL.

The rearrangement uses TRBV6-5 and TRBJ2-5, with D tentatively TRBD2 (7 bases). The CDR3 is 15 amino acids. Germline V gives CDR1 MNHEY, CDR2 SVGAGI. The ends were cut back, 6 bases at V and 5 bases at J, with 19 bases in the middle. The CDR3 spells CASSLQGGLVETQYF. The CDR3 DNA reads TGTGCCAGCAGCCTACAGGGAGGGCTCGTGGAGACCCAGTACTTC.

The rearrangement joins TRBV7-9 to TRBJ1-3; D not resolved. This CDR3 is 15 amino acids long. Trimming took off 1 base at V and 0 bases at J, with 7 bases between the two ends. Germline V gene lookup returns CDR1 SEHNR and CDR2 FQNEAQ (reference sequence). The CDR3 DNA sequence: TGTGCCAGCAGCTTAGATTGGAGCTCTGGAAACACCATATATTTT. It codes for CASSLDWSSGNTIYF.

This chain uses TRBV7-8 with TRBJ2-2; D perhaps matches TRBD1 (6 bases). Trimming cost V 4 bases and J 5 bases, with 20 bases left between them. The CDR3 totals 17 residues. Germline-derived CDR1 and CDR2 are SGHVS and FQNEAQ. The CDR3 DNA follows: TGTGCCAGCAGCTCGATACAGGGACCTCTCGGGACCGGGGAGCTGTTTTTT. Translation gives CASSSIQGPLGTGELFF.

The rearrangement joins TRBV30 to TRBJ2-1; TRBD2 matches 9 bases. This CDR3 has 14 residues. V gave up 1 base and J gave up 10 bases; unmatched junction bases: 8. The germline gives CDR1 GTSNPN, CDR2 SVGIG (reference sequence). The CDR3 sequence: CAWSGGSGGFEQFF. CDR3 coding DNA: TGTGCCTGGAGTGGTGGTAGCGGGGGATTCGAGCAGTTCTTC.

The CDR3 reads CASSLGGTANQPQHF. The CDR3 region has the DNA TGTGCCAGCAGCTTGGGGGGGACAGCCAATCAGCCCCAGCATTTT. This rearrangement joins TRBV5-6 to TRBJ1-5, with 7 bases aligning to TRBD1. The CDR3 is 15 residues long. Per germline, CDR1 SGHDT and CDR2 YYEEEE. V gave up 0 bases and J gave up 3 bases; unmatched junction bases: 3.

The chain employs TRBV4-3 and TRBJ2-5; 7 bases fit TRBD2. Germline lookup yields CDR1 LGHNA and CDR2 YSLEER. Losses at the gene ends were 0 bases for V and 4 bases for J; bases not matched to a gene: 5. The CDR3 is 15 amino acids. The chain's CDR3 is CASSQEGRVRETQYF. The CDR3 DNA sequence: TGCGCCAGCAGCCAAGAAGGGAGGGTTCGAGAGACCCAGTACTTC.

This chain connects TRBV19 to TRBJ1-2; D might be TRBD1 (6 bases). This CDR3 has 14 residues. The germline gives CDR1 LNHDA, CDR2 SQIVND (reference sequence). The V and J ends lost 9 bases and 1 base respectively, with 15 bases between them. CDR3 region: CASSGQSDNYGYTF. The CDR3 DNA is TGTGCCAGCTCCGGACAGAGCGATAACTATGGCTACACCTTC.